A single sample gave rise to the 14 T cell receptor beta chains below, sequenced in a study of blood T cell repertoires in COVID-19. Data came from immunoSEQ multiplex PCR; TCRdb stores just in-frame clones and leaves some out. The profile shows 200,000 to 250,000 clones, around 86% of them singletons. The sample consisted of peripheral blood. Source of these receptors: a woman in her seventies with active or convalescent COVID-19.

V and J are TRBV6-5 and TRBJ1-1; 8 nucleotides match TRBD1. The CDR3 is made up of 16 amino acids. Germline CDR1 and CDR2: MNHEY and SVGAGI. The trim removed 4 bases at V and 1 base at J, leaving 8 bases unmatched. The CDR3 nucleotides read TGTGCCAGCAGTTTCCTCCCCGGGACAGGGAACACTGAAGCTTTCTTT. Translated, it gives CASSFLPGTGNTEAFF.

V gene TRBV9 combines with J gene TRBJ2-2; a weak D match, TRBD1 (6 bases). Germline-derived CDR1 and CDR2 are SGDLS and YYNGEE. The CDR3 is 15 amino acids. V lost 3 bases, J lost 5 bases, and 14 bases lay in between. The CDR3 loop is CASSELRTDTGELFF. The CDR3, as DNA: TGTGCCAGCAGCGAGCTTAGGACAGATACCGGGGAGCTGTTTTTT. The entire variable domain, with the rest obtained from reference TRBV9 and TRBJ2-2, is as follows: DSGVTQTPKHLITATGQRVTLRCSPRSGDLSVYWYQQSLDQGLQFLIQYYNGEERAKGNILERFSAQQFPDLHSELNLSSLELGDSALYFCASSELRTDTGELFFGEGSRLTVL.

In its sample, this clone was seen a few times. This rearrangement joins TRBV7-3 to TRBJ2-3; maybe TRBD1 (5 bases). The length of the CDR3 is 11 residues. Germline CDR1 SGHTA, CDR2 FQGTGA. With 5 bases removed from V and 6 bases from J, the gap between germline ends came to 6 bases. Here the CDR3 DNA reads TGTGCCAGCAGCGCAGGGGATACGCAGTATTTT. It specifies CASSAGDTQYF.

On this clone itself: The sample carries other DNA sequences with the same CDR3. V usage is TRBV29-1 and J usage is TRBJ2-5; the D gene is possibly TRBD2 (7 bases). V was shortened by 4 bases and J by 5 bases, with 14 bases between the two germline ends. The CDR3 has 13 amino acids. Germline CDR1 is SQVTM and CDR2 is ANQGSEA. CDR3: CSVVSGGGETQYF. The CDR3 DNA reads TGCAGCGTTGTGTCGGGGGGCGGGGAGACCCAGTACTTC.

The chain links TRBV19 to TRBJ2-1; D uncertain. Trimming cost V 6 bases and J 7 bases, with 13 bases left between them. From germline, CDR1 is LNHDA and CDR2 SQIVND (reference sequence). CDR3 length: 13 amino acids. The CDR3 sequence: CASRATDSNEQFF. The DNA of the CDR3 is TGTGCCAGTAGGGCAACCGACTCTAATGAGCAGTTCTTC.

The rearrangement joins TRBV6-1 to TRBJ1-6; no clear D gene. Germline CDR1 MNHNS, CDR2 SASEGT. The CDR3 spans 16 residues. Trimming shortened V by 0 bases and J by 0 bases, and 6 bases separated the two germline ends. This CDR3 reads CASSEAGSSYNSPLHF. For the CDR3, the DNA is TGTGCCAGCAGTGAAGCTGGCAGCTCCTATAATTCACCCCTCCACTTT.

The genes are TRBV7-3 and TRBJ2-2; TRBD1 is a possible D gene (6 bases). The CDR3 covers 15 residues. Germline V CDR1 and CDR2: SGHTA, FQGTGA. V was shortened by 5 bases and J by 5 bases, with 15 bases between the two germline ends. Here the CDR3 DNA reads TGTGCCAGCAGCCCCGGACAGACCCTAACCGGGGAGCTGTTTTTT. It is translated as CASSPGQTLTGELFF.

The count of this clone is one. CDR3 loop: CASSQETRFSGEQFF. Here the CDR3 DNA reads TGCGCCAGCAGCCAAGAGACTAGATTTTCGGGTGAGCAGTTCTTC. V is TRBV4-3 and J is TRBJ2-1, with a possible D match to TRBD2 (6 bases). The ends were cut back, 0 bases at V and 9 bases at J, with 15 bases in the middle. Germline CDR1 and CDR2: LGHNA and YSLEER. The CDR3 runs to 15 residues.

The chain joins TRBV9 to TRBJ1-2, with 7 bases identical to TRBD1. V lost 5 bases to trimming and J lost 7 bases; unmatched junction nucleotides: 8. CDR1 is SGDLS, CDR2 YYNGEE, per germline. This CDR3 region has 13 residues. The CDR3 DNA is TGTGCCAGCAGTTTTGACAGGGCGGGTGGCTACACCTTC. It encodes CASSFDRAGGYTF.

This chain links TRBV19 with TRBJ1-5; D might be TRBD1 (6 bases). CDR1 is LNHDA, CDR2 SQIVND, per germline (reference sequence). V was clipped by 10 bases and J by 9 bases, with 16 bases between them. This CDR3 has 12 amino acids. The CDR3 region is CAIQGLRGPQHF. The CDR3 region has the DNA TGTGCCATTCAGGGGCTGAGGGGGCCCCAGCATTTT.

This clone was seen only a few times. This chain uses TRBV7-9 with TRBJ2-2, with D unclear. This CDR3 has 17 residues. Germline lookup yields CDR1 SEHNR and CDR2 FQNEAQ (reference sequence). Trimming took off 5 bases at V and 0 bases at J, with 16 bases between the two ends. As DNA, the CDR3 is TGTGCCAGCAGCGCCTTAGAGCGATCCGCGAACACCGGGGAGCTGTTTTTT. It codes for CASSALERSANTGELFF.

V usage is TRBV19 and J usage is TRBJ2-3; TRBD2 is a possible D gene (6 bases). V shed 6 bases and J shed 2 bases, with 12 bases lying between them. This CDR3 contains 14 residues. Germline V gene data show CDR1 as LNHDA and CDR2 as SQIVND (reference sequence). The CDR3 DNA is TGTGCCAGTAGCCTGGGACTCCACACAGATACGCAGTATTTT. Protein sequence: CASSLGLHTDTQYF.

This chain uses TRBV5-1 with TRBJ2-7; unclear D gene. Germline CDR1 and CDR2: SGHRS and YFSETQ. The V end lost 4 bases, the J end lost 1 base, and 9 bases lay between the germline ends. The CDR3 has 13 amino acids. The CDR3 DNA sequence: TGCGCCAGCAGCACCGTCGGGTCCTACGAGCAGTACTTC. This gives the protein CASSTVGSYEQYF.

The chain has TRBV3-1 (or the pseudogene TRBV3-2) and TRBJ2-3, with 11 bases aligning to TRBD2. J gave up 4 bases and V 5 bases, and 11 bases lay outside the gene matches. In germline, CDR1 is LGHDT, CDR2 YNNKEL (reference sequence). The CDR3 covers 17 residues. CDR3 bases: TGTGCCAGCAGCTTTACTATAGCGGGGGGGCAAGCAGATACGCAGTATTTT. Translated, it gives CASSFTIAGGQADTQYF.